This is a list of T cell receptor beta chains from one sample in a study of CD8 T cells in ankylosing spondylitis. TCRdb ran MiXCR on the 5' RACE reads and lists one entry per CDR3 protein. The repertoire holds 750,000 to 850,000 distinct CDR3 sequences, with about 10% as singletons. Sequenced: blood, either unsorted or a sorted T cell fraction (not recorded which). These receptors were obtained from a male donor with ankylosing spondylitis. Each CDR3 is given without its conserved first and last residue.

v_gene,CDR3aa
TRBV27,ASSSGGVAYEQY
TRBV4-2,ASSQIIRQSEEKLF
TRBV20-1,SASYGAGYT
TRBV27,ASSITGTGLPSPLH
TRBV19,ASINRTGLDYGYT
TRBV5-1,ASSFGPGAQY
TRBV4-3,ASSQLAGVPGELF
TRBV20-1,SAPSGSDTQY
TRBV6-6,ATLTYRGYGYT
TRBV20-1,SARKQGGGGEQY
TRBV10-3,AISESPRAPAQETQY
TRBV28,ASSLFASQGRGYEQY
TRBV28,ASSLGEGQGAGQPQH
TRBV29-1,SVLTDGRNEQF
TRBV10-3,AISESKERDTQY
TRBV6-1,ASGHPRAVYTGELF
TRBV10-3,AIRGNTDYGYT
TRBV28,AIRDGRSYEQY
TRBV7-9,ASSLDVHPSYEQY
TRBV29-1,SVEGGGPGYT
TRBV3-1,ASSYRAEQF
TRBV29-1,SVGWGYEQY
TRBV9,ASSVQDRALYGYT
TRBV5-5,ASSSAATGRYEQY
TRBV20-1,SARDLAGGRSSYNEQF
TRBV29-1,SVESTSYEQY
TRBV5-1,ASSLAGASGDYGYT